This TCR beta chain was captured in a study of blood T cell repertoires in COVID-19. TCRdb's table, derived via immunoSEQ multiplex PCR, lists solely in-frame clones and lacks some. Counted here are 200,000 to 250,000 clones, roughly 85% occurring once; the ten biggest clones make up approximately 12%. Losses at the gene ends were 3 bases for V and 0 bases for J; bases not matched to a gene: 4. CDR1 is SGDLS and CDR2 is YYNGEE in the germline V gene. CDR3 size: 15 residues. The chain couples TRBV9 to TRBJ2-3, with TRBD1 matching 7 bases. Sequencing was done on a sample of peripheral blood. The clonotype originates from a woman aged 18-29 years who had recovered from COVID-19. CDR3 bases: TGTGCCAGCAGCGCACGGGACAGCAGCACAGATACGCAGTATTTT. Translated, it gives CASSARDSSTDTQYF.